Included here is one T cell receptor beta chain sequence, with context. One entry per CDR3 protein results from TCRdb running MiXCR on the 5' RACE reads. The data contain some 320,000 distinct CDR3 sequences, around 8.6% of them singletons. This entry belongs to a study of T cells after yellow fever vaccination. The receptor was derived from a man aged 18 to 29 who received the YFV17D yellow fever vaccine. The sample here was CD4+ T cells sorted from PBMCs, taken 5 days after the yellow fever booster vaccination.

The CDR3 region has the DNA TGTGCCAGCTCCTCCGGGACAGGGGGCCTGGAGACCCAGTACTTC. Protein: CASSSGTGGLETQYF. The chain links TRBV18 to TRBJ2-5; 12 bases agree with TRBD1. The CDR3 is made up of 15 amino acids. V gave up 6 bases and J gave up 5 bases; unmatched junction bases: 7. Germline values: CDR1 KGHSH, CDR2 LQKENI.